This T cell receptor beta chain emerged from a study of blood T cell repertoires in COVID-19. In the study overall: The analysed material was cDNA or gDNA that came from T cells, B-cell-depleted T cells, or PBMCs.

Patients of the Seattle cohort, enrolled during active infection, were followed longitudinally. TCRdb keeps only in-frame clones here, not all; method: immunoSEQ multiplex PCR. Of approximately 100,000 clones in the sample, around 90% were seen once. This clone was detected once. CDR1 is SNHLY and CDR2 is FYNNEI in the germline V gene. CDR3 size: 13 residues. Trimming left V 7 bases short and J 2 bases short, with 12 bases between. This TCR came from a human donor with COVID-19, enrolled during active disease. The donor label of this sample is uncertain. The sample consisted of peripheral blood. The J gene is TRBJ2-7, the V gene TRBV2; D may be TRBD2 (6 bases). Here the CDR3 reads CASTEAGPYEQYF. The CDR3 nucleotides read TGTGCCAGCACGGAGGCGGGACCCTACGAGCAGTACTTC.